This is a list of T cell receptor beta chains from one sample in a study of blood T cell repertoires in COVID-19. Clones were sequenced by immunoSEQ multiplex PCR, and TCRdb holds only the in-frame ones, with some missing. This table holds 300,000 to 350,000 clones, more than 80% found once. Sequenced: peripheral blood. These receptors all come from a woman aged 30 to 39 with COVID-19, enrolled during active disease. Both conserved end residues are part of each CDR3. The D gene is left open where the match is weak. Where a row states a size, it is once, few, many or the class of an expanded clone; other rows omit it.

clone_size j_call cdr3_length v_call d_call cdr3_nt cdr3_aa
- TRBJ2-3 14 TRBV5-1 - TGCGCCAGCAGCTTGTTCGGTCGCACAGATACGCAGTATTTT CASSLFGRTDTQYF
- TRBJ1-5 18 TRBV7-8 - TGTGCCAGCAGCCCTACAGTGGATTCCGGGGTAAGCAATCAGCCCCAGCATTTT CASSPTVDSGVSNQPQHF
few TRBJ1-2 16 TRBV6-5 TRBD1 TGTGCCAGCAGTTACTTCTCGGGACAGGGCATCAATGGCTACACCTTC CASSYFSGQGINGYTF
once TRBJ2-5 16 TRBV5-1 TRBD2 TGCGCCAGCAGCGCTGGGACTAGCGGGGCCTCCAGGGACCAGTACTTC CASSAGTSGASRDQYF
- TRBJ1-4 17 TRBV27 TRBD1 TGTGCCAGCAGCCAAAAATTCAGGGGGCGGATGAATGAAAAACTGTTTTTT CASSQKFRGRMNEKLFF
- TRBJ2-3 19 TRBV5-4 - TGTGCCAGCAGCTCCCGGCGGGCAGGGGGGATGGTAGGCACAGATACGCAGTATTTT CASSSRRAGGMVGTDTQYF
- TRBJ1-2 13 TRBV27 TRBD1 TGTGCCAGCAGGAGGGGGACAGGCGAGGGCTACACCTTC CASRRGTGEGYTF
few TRBJ2-4 16 TRBV4-3 TRBD2 TGCGCCAGCAGCCAAGATCTAGCGGATGGAGAAAACATTCAGTACTTC CASSQDLADGENIQYF
- TRBJ1-1 15 TRBV6-5 - TGTGCCAGCAGTCCGAGACGCAGGGAGGACACTGAAGCTTTCTTT CASSPRRREDTEAFF
once TRBJ2-7 13 TRBV12-3/TRBV12-4 - TGTGCCAGCAGCTTTATAGCGGACCAGGAGCAGTACTTC CASSFIADQEQYF
- TRBJ1-1 14 TRBV5-1 - TGCGCCAGCAGCCTCGGACAGACTAACACTGAAGCTTTCTTT CASSLGQTNTEAFF
- TRBJ2-1 16 TRBV28 - TGTGCCAGCAGTCCGGAGGGACGGGAAAGCTACAATGAGCAGTTCTTC CASSPEGRESYNEQFF
- TRBJ2-3 14 TRBV30 TRBD2 TGTGCCTGGAGCGTTAGCGGGAGGGGGGATACGCAGTATTTT CAWSVSGRGDTQYF
- TRBJ1-2 14 TRBV6-1 - TGTGCCAGCAGTGATATGTCAGGCCCTTATGGCTACACCTTC CASSDMSGPYGYTF
- TRBJ2-7 14 TRBV7-9 - TGTGCCAGCAGCTTAAAAGAGACTAGCTACGAGCAGTACTTC CASSLKETSYEQYF
- TRBJ1-2 13 TRBV29-1 TRBD1 TGCAGCGTCGAGCCTACAGGGGGCGCTGGCTACACCTTC CSVEPTGGAGYTF
few TRBJ1-5 14 TRBV10-3 - TGTGCCGGGGGGGTGGGGCGTTCCAATCAGCCCCAGCATTTT CAGGVGRSNQPQHF
few TRBJ1-5 13 TRBV19 - TGTGCCAGTAGCCCTTATAGCAATCAGCCCCAGCATTTT CASSPYSNQPQHF
- TRBJ2-1 15 TRBV2 - TGTGCCAGCAAGGCAGTAGCGATTTCCTACAATGAGCAGTTCTTC CASKAVAISYNEQFF
- TRBJ2-7 14 TRBV4-1 TRBD1 TGCGCCAGCAGCCAAAGGACAGGGATCCCCGAGCAGTACTTC CASSQRTGIPEQYF
- TRBJ1-6 14 TRBV28 TRBD1 TGTGCCAGCAGTTTGGCGGACAGGCATTCACCCCTCCACTTT CASSLADRHSPLHF
once TRBJ2-1 15 TRBV5-1 - TGCGCCAGCAGCCCGAGTACCCCGACCTACAATGAGCAGTTCTTC CASSPSTPTYNEQFF
once TRBJ2-1 15 TRBV7-3 TRBD2 TGTGCCAGCAGCTTAGTAGCGGGGCCCTACAATGAGCAGTTCTTC CASSLVAGPYNEQFF
- TRBJ2-1 16 TRBV5-1 TRBD2 TGCGCCAGCAGCCCCAGGGGACTAGCGGGTTACAATGAGCAGTTCTTC CASSPRGLAGYNEQFF
- TRBJ2-7 16 TRBV29-1 TRBD2 TGCAGCGTTGACCTATCTCTAAGCGGGAGTATCAACGAGCAGTACTTC CSVDLSLSGSINEQYF
few TRBJ2-1 13 TRBV15 - TGTGCCACCAGCAGAGGACTGAACAATGAGCAGTTCTTC CATSRGLNNEQFF
- TRBJ2-1 15 TRBV11-2 TRBD2 TGTGCCAGCAGTCTAGCGGGAGAGGGGTACAATGAGCAGTTCTTC CASSLAGEGYNEQFF
once TRBJ2-3 16 TRBV5-8 - TGTGCCAGCAGCTTGCGGCAGGGCGGTTACACAGATACGCAGTATTTT CASSLRQGGYTDTQYF
- TRBJ1-1 13 TRBV5-1 - TGCGCCAGCAGCTTGACCGGGTCCACTGAAGCTTTCTTT CASSLTGSTEAFF
- TRBJ1-5 12 TRBV2 - TGTGCCAGCAGTGTTTCAGGGCAGCCCCAGCATTTT CASSVSGQPQHF
- TRBJ1-2 14 TRBV24-1 TRBD1 TGTGCCACCAGTGACCCCGACAGGGCCTATGGCTACACCTTC CATSDPDRAYGYTF
- TRBJ1-1 14 TRBV9 - TGTGCCAGCAGCCCCCGGGGGATGAACACTGAAGCTTTCTTT CASSPRGMNTEAFF
- TRBJ2-1 16 TRBV5-1 TRBD2 TGCGCCAGCAGCTTGACTTTAGCGGGAATTGGAAATGAGCAGTTCTTC CASSLTLAGIGNEQFF
- TRBJ1-1 14 TRBV5-1 - TGCGCCAGCAGCCCAGGGGCAGGGAACACTGAAGCTTTCTTT CASSPGAGNTEAFF
- TRBJ2-3 12 TRBV9 - TGTGCCAGCAGCCCTTTCCTCGATACGCAGTATTTT CASSPFLDTQYF
- TRBJ1-6 14 TRBV6-5 - TGTGCCAGCAGTTACGAGAGACACGCTTCACCCCTCCACTTT CASSYERHASPLHF
- TRBJ2-7 13 TRBV28 - TGTGCCAGCAGTTTAAGCCGTTACTACGAGCAGTACTTC CASSLSRYYEQYF
- TRBJ1-5 17 TRBV7-9 - TGTGCCAGCACCCCAACGGGGTTCGGCGGGAGCAATCAGCCCCAGCATTTT CASTPTGFGGSNQPQHF
- TRBJ2-3 16 TRBV5-1 TRBD2 TGCGCCAGCAGCCCTTTAAGTGGCGGGAGGACAGATACGCAGTATTTT CASSPLSGGRTDTQYF
- TRBJ2-3 16 TRBV19 TRBD1 TGTGCCAGTAGTTTTTCAGGGGGCCGGGTCGGAGATACGCAGTATTTT CASSFSGGRVGDTQYF
- TRBJ1-4 15 TRBV28 - TGTGCCAGCAGTTTAACGGGCAGGGCCGATGAAAAACTGTTTTTT CASSLTGRADEKLFF
- TRBJ2-7 14 TRBV29-1 TRBD2 TGCAGCGTTGAAATGCAAGCGGGAGGGTACGAGCAGTACTTC CSVEMQAGGYEQYF